This TCR beta chain was identified in a study of CD8 T cells in ankylosing spondylitis. Study-wide points: For ankylosing spondylitis blood, a TCR beta motif of about 8 highly homologous variants appeared characteristic. Some motif variants had been reported before (in reactive arthritis synovial fluid and blood).

In making TCR beta libraries, quantitative 5'-RACE with molecular barcodes was used. TCRdb fed the 5' RACE reads into MiXCR, producing one record per CDR3 protein. Of about 250,000 distinct CDR3 sequences listed, roughly a third were seen once; the top ten hold roughly 4.2%. This clonotype was picked up one time. Its antigen is not identified. Trimming left V 3 bases short and J 4 bases short, with 7 bases between. The CDR3 loop spans 13 amino acids. CDR1 is MNHEY and CDR2 is SMNVEV in the germline V gene (reference sequence). Source material: blood, either unsorted or a sorted T cell fraction (not recorded which). The receptor comes from a male donor with ankylosing spondylitis or in good health (not recorded which). This chain connects TRBV27 to TRBJ2-1; D is unclear. The CDR3 DNA reads TGTGCCAGCAGTTTCTCTATTTACAATGAGCAGTTCTTC. This gives the protein CASSFSIYNEQFF.